A single sample is the source of the 28 T cell receptor beta chains below, sequenced in a study of blood T cell repertoires in COVID-19 (dated by TCRdb to about 2020). To prepare the library, the immunoSEQ multiplex PCR assay was applied. The immuneACCESS repertoire file appears here via TCRdb, limited to in-frame rearrangements. These files lack a portion of the clones; in checked studies, under half of the deficit traces to unresolved V genes, and the cause of the others is not known. The sample records roughly 160,000 clones, around nine tenths of which are singletons. Approximately 0.48% of the sample lies in the top ten. Material: peripheral blood. The receptors come from a man between 50 and 59 years old with acute or convalescent COVID-19.

CDR3 sequence: CASSLDRGTDTQYF. CDR3 sequence (DNA): TGTGCCAGCAGTTTGGACAGGGGCACAGATACGCAGTATTTT. The chain joins TRBV7-9 to TRBJ2-3; 8 bases map to TRBD1. V trimming: 6 bases; J trimming: 1 base; junction bases outside the gene matches: 3. The CDR3 is made up of 14 amino acids. Germline CDR1 and CDR2: SEHNR and FQNEAQ (reference sequence).

V and J are TRBV4-1 and TRBJ2-2, with 11 bases aligning to TRBD2. CDR1 and CDR2 from the germline V gene are MGHRA and YSYEKL. The J segment lost 3 bases and the V segment lost 4 bases, leaving 1 base of the junction unmatched. This CDR3 region has 15 residues. CDR3 bases: TGCGCCAGCAGCCTGGGACTAGCGGACACCGGGGAGCTGTTTTTT. This gives the protein CASSLGLADTGELFF.

In this sample, this clone turned up once. The rearrangement links TRBV3-1 (or the pseudogene TRBV3-2) to TRBJ2-3; 12 bases agree with TRBD2. V shed 4 bases, J shed 4 bases, and the junction held 6 bases outside the gene matches. Germline V CDR1 and CDR2: LGHDT, YNNKEL (reference sequence). This CDR3 has 16 residues. CDR3 amino acids: CASSRLLAGGADTQYF. CDR3 DNA: TGTGCCAGCAGCCGCCTTCTAGCGGGGGGGGCAGATACGCAGTATTTT.

The genes are TRBV18 and TRBJ1-3; a possible D gene is TRBD1 (6 bases). V lost 1 base to trimming and J lost 0 bases, with 13 bases between them. Germline V lookup: CDR1 KGHSH, CDR2 LQKENI. This CDR3 contains 17 residues. The CDR3 region has the DNA TGTGCCAGCTCACCACTAGGACAGCGATACTCTGGAAACACCATATATTTT. Encoded protein: CASSPLGQRYSGNTIYF. Full variable domain (outside the CDR3, taken from reference TRBV18 and TRBJ1-3): NAGVMQNPRHLVRRRGQEARLRCSPMKGHSHVYWYRQLPEEGLKFMVYLQKENIIDESGMPKERFSAEFPKEGPSILRIQQVVRGDSAAYFCASSPLGQRYSGNTIYFGEGSWLTVV.

The chain uses TRBV15 and TRBJ1-5; D not certain. CDR1 is LNHNV and CDR2 is YYDKDF in the germline V gene (reference sequence). V lost 2 bases to trimming and J lost 0 bases, with 8 bases between them. This CDR3 has 15 amino acids. CDR3 nucleotides: TGTGCCACCAGCAGACAGGCTTATAGCAATCAGCCCCAGCATTTT. It specifies CATSRQAYSNQPQHF.

This clone was recorded once. The rearrangement uses TRBV15 and TRBJ1-5, with a tentative D call TRBD1 (6 bases). This CDR3 has 14 residues. The V gene lost 10 bases and the J gene lost 0 bases, with 13 bases spanning the gap. Germline V lookup: CDR1 LNHNV, CDR2 YYDKDF (reference sequence). CDR3 residues: CAIQGPDSNQPQHF. The CDR3 region has the DNA TGTGCCATCCAGGGGCCGGATAGCAATCAGCCCCAGCATTTT. Filled out from reference TRBV15 and TRBJ1-5, the complete variable domain reads DAMVIQNPRYQVTQFGKPVTLSCSQTLNHNVMYWYQQKSSQAPKLLFHYYDKDFNNEADTPDNFQSRRPNTSFCFLDIRSPGLGDTAMYLCAIQGPDSNQPQHFGDGTRLSIL.

The chain carries TRBV28 and TRBJ2-3; possible D gene TRBD2, 7 bases. The CDR3 totals 15 residues. Trimming shortened V by 0 bases and J by 2 bases, and 9 bases separated the two germline ends. Looked up from germline, CDR1 is MDHEN and CDR2 is SYDVKM. The CDR3: CASSLWAGATDTQYF. The CDR3 DNA follows: TGTGCCAGCAGTTTATGGGCGGGGGCCACAGATACGCAGTATTTT.

This clone has a single count. V usage is TRBV9 and J usage is TRBJ1-5; 7 bases map to TRBD1. The trim removed 0 bases at V and 9 bases at J, leaving 6 bases unmatched. Per germline, CDR1 SGDLS and CDR2 YYNGEE. The CDR3 consists of 14 residues. This CDR3 reads CASSVGQGEGPQHF. The CDR3 coding sequence is TGTGCCAGCAGCGTAGGACAGGGAGAGGGGCCCCAGCATTTT.

This chain links TRBV11-3 with TRBJ2-2; no clear D gene. This CDR3 spans 12 amino acids. V was trimmed by 8 bases and J by 4 bases, leaving 8 bases between them. Germline-derived CDR1 and CDR2 are SGHNT and YENEEA. The chain's CDR3 is CASATSTGELFF. Here the CDR3 DNA reads TGTGCCAGCGCCACGAGCACCGGGGAGCTGTTTTTT.

V is TRBV6-1 and J is TRBJ1-5; no clear D. CDR3 length: 15 residues. Germline V gene lookup returns CDR1 MNHNS and CDR2 SASEGT. Trimming pared 1 base from V and 3 bases from J, leaving 10 bases between. CDR3 residues: CASSEGATANQPQHF. CDR3 coding DNA: TGTGCCAGCAGTGAAGGGGCCACGGCCAATCAGCCCCAGCATTTT.

CDR3 region: CASSRRLAGDEQYF. In DNA form, the CDR3 reads TGTGCCAGCAGCAGAAGACTAGCGGGAGACGAGCAGTACTTC. The chain combines TRBV9 with TRBJ2-7, with 12 positions matching TRBD2. CDR1 is SGDLS, CDR2 YYNGEE, per germline. The V and J ends lost 4 bases and 5 bases, in that order; junction bases with no gene match: 4. This CDR3 has 14 residues.

Of note for this clone: The same CDR3 can be traced to other DNA sequences in this sample. This CDR3 is CASSVAGYNEQFF. The DNA of the CDR3 is TGTGCCAGCAGCGTAGCGGGATACAATGAGCAGTTCTTC. The chain combines TRBV9 with TRBJ2-1; tentatively, D is TRBD2 (5 bases). Trimming removed 0 bases at V and 4 bases at J, with 5 bases between. CDR1 and CDR2 from the germline V gene are SGDLS and YYNGEE. The CDR3 runs 13 residues.

In its sample, this clone was seen once. This chain connects TRBV2 to TRBJ1-6, with D tentatively TRBD1 (5 bases). There are 15 residues in the CDR3. The germline V gene has CDR1 SNHLY and CDR2 FYNNEI. V was pared by 3 bases and J by 9 bases, with 15 bases between. In nucleotides, the CDR3 is TGTGCCAGCAGTGAGGTACGAACCCAGGGTTCACCCCTCCACTTT. It codes for CASSEVRTQGSPLHF. Full variable domain (missing parts from reference TRBV2 and TRBJ1-6): EPEVTQTPSHQVTQMGQEVILRCVPISNHLYFYWYRQILGQKVEFLVSFYNNEISEKSEIFDDQFSVERPDGSNFTLKIRSTKLEDSAMYFCASSEVRTQGSPLHFGNGTRLTVT.

V usage is TRBV29-1 and J usage is TRBJ2-7; 9 nucleotides align to TRBD1. V was clipped by 3 bases and J by 2 bases; unmatched bases: 17. The germline CDR1 and CDR2 sequences are SQVTM and ANQGSEA. The CDR3 loop spans 18 amino acids. Written as DNA, the CDR3 is TGCAGCGTTGAGGTAACACGGGAGGACAGGGGTTTCACCTACGAGCAGTACTTC. Its translation: CSVEVTREDRGFTYEQYF.

This chain connects TRBV4-2 to TRBJ1-6; the D is unclear. Germline loops: CDR1 LGHNA, CDR2 YNFKEQ. V dropped 4 bases and J dropped 8 bases, with 12 bases sitting between them. This CDR3 has 14 amino acids. CDR3: CASSPQWRDSPLHF. The CDR3, as DNA: TGTGCCAGCAGCCCCCAGTGGAGGGATTCACCCCTCCACTTT.

The rearrangement uses TRBV27 and TRBJ2-3; 13 nucleotides agree with TRBD2. J lost 8 bases, V lost 6 bases, and 14 bases had no gene match. From germline, CDR1 is MNHEY and CDR2 SMNVEV (reference sequence). There are 17 residues in the CDR3. The CDR3, as DNA: TGTGCCAGCAGCCGACTAGCGGGGGGTCCGGTGGAAGTTACGCAGTATTTT. Translation: CASSRLAGGPVEVTQYF.

V and J are TRBV2 and TRBJ1-4; D unresolved. This CDR3 comprises 15 residues. Trimming removed 5 bases at V and 7 bases at J, with 17 bases between. Germline V gives CDR1 SNHLY, CDR2 FYNNEI. CDR3 sequence (DNA): TGTGCCAGCAGTCCCTCCCTGGCAGGAAGTGAAAAACTGTTTTTT. It translates to CASSPSLAGSEKLFF.

This clone was seen a handful of times. The V and J genes are TRBV19 and TRBJ2-2; D is perhaps TRBD2 (6 bases). Germline CDR1 reads LNHDA; CDR2 reads SQIVND (reference sequence). The CDR3 is 16 amino acids. Trimming stripped 2 bases from V and 0 bases from J, with 10 bases between. The DNA for the CDR3 is TGTGCCAGTAGTATATTCGGGGGAACGAACACCGGGGAGCTGTTTTTT. Protein sequence: CASSIFGGTNTGELFF.

This sequence joins TRBV29-1 and TRBJ2-3; tentatively, D is TRBD1 (5 bases). The germline gives CDR1 SQVTM, CDR2 ANQGSEA. This CDR3 is built from 15 residues. V was shortened by 4 bases and J by 2 bases, with 16 bases between the two germline ends. The CDR3 loop reads CSVGLGLQDTDTQYF. The CDR3 coding sequence is TGCAGCGTTGGACTCGGGCTACAGGACACAGATACGCAGTATTTT.

This chain's CDR3 is CASSVFPGTNYGYTF. In DNA form, the CDR3 reads TGTGCCAGCAGCGTATTTCCAGGAACTAACTATGGCTACACCTTC. J is TRBJ1-2 and V is TRBV9; D remains unclear. The CDR3 contains 15 residues. The V gene lost 1 base and the J gene lost 0 bases, with 10 bases spanning the gap. Germline CDR1 is SGDLS and CDR2 is YYNGEE. Based on the CDR3 plus reference TRBV9 and TRBJ1-2, the full variable domain is DSGVTQTPKHLITATGQRVTLRCSPRSGDLSVYWYQQSLDQGLQFLIQYYNGEERAKGNILERFSAQQFPDLHSELNLSSLELGDSALYFCASSVFPGTNYGYTFGSGTRLTVV.

The gene calls are TRBV19 and TRBJ1-4, with D perhaps TRBD1 (6 bases). V was shortened by 8 bases and J by 6 bases, with 16 bases between the two germline ends. The CDR3 loop spans 14 amino acids. Germline CDR1 reads LNHDA; CDR2 reads SQIVND (reference sequence). In DNA form, the CDR3 reads TGTGCCAGTGGTGCAGGGGCCCAAGATGAAAAACTGTTTTTT. It codes for CASGAGAQDEKLFF.

The V gene is TRBV7-6, the J gene TRBJ2-7, with 7 bases fitting TRBD1. Germline V gives CDR1 SGHVS, CDR2 FNYEAQ. The CDR3 length is 16 residues. The V segment lost 1 base and the J segment 3 bases; nucleotides outside the gene matches: 9. Here the CDR3 DNA reads TGTGCCAGCAGCTTAGTAGTAGGACAGGAGTACTACGAGCAGTACTTC. As protein: CASSLVVGQEYYEQYF.

The rearrangement uses TRBV11-3 and TRBJ2-7; the D is unclear. V was pared by 3 bases and J by 10 bases, with 4 bases between. Germline V gives CDR1 SGHNT, CDR2 YENEEA. The CDR3 consists of 9 residues. CDR3 sequence (DNA): TGTGCCAGCAGCTTTTCTCAGTACTTC. It yields the protein CASSFSQYF. The variable domain in full, completed from reference TRBV11-3 and TRBJ2-7, reads EAGVVQSPRYKIIEKKQPVAFWCNPISGHNTLYWYLQNLGQGPELLIRYENEEAVDDSQLPKDRFSAERLKGVDSTLKIQPAELGDSAVYLCASSFSQYFGPGTRLTVT.

V is TRBV6-2 or TRBV6-3 and J is TRBJ2-7; D is possibly TRBD1 (5 bases). There are 14 residues in the CDR3. Looked up from germline, CDR1 is MNHEY and CDR2 is SVGEGT. V was clipped by 6 bases and J by 3 bases, with 15 bases between them. The CDR3: CASSLSDQGYEQYV. The CDR3 coding sequence is TGTGCCAGCAGCCTGTCGGACCAGGGCTACGAGCAGTACGTC.

The chain employs TRBV11-3 and TRBJ1-1; the D is unclear. Germline CDR1 reads SGHNT; CDR2 reads YENEEA. CDR3 length: 16 amino acids. Trimming pared 1 base from V and 3 bases from J, leaving 15 bases between. CDR3 in DNA: TGTGCCAGCAGCTTAGCCTACCAGACAAAGGACACTGAAGCTTTCTTT. It is translated as CASSLAYQTKDTEAFF.

The chain uses TRBV30 and TRBJ1-5, with D maybe TRBD1 (5 bases). This CDR3 has 15 residues. From germline, CDR1 is GTSNPN and CDR2 SVGIG (reference sequence). Trimming took off 0 bases at V and 3 bases at J, with 12 bases between the two ends. The CDR3 DNA follows: TGTGCCTGGAGTGTACAAGTAGGGGCCAATCAGCCCCAGCATTTT. It specifies CAWSVQVGANQPQHF.

This chain uses TRBV7-6 with TRBJ2-2, with 9 bases fitting TRBD2. The germline gives CDR1 SGHVS, CDR2 FNYEAQ. CDR3 size: 16 residues. V gave up 3 bases and J gave up 2 bases; unmatched junction bases: 4. The CDR3, as DNA: TGTGCCAGCAGCTTGATACTAGCGGGTAACACCGGGGAGCTGTTTTTT. This sequence encodes CASSLILAGNTGELFF.

V usage is TRBV7-6 and J usage is TRBJ1-5, with D perhaps matching TRBD1 (6 bases). The CDR3 runs to 19 residues. Germline CDR1 reads SGHVS; CDR2 reads FNYEAQ. The ends were cut back, 2 bases at V and 0 bases at J, with 20 bases in the middle. The CDR3 sequence is CASSLSLGQQRRSNQPQHF. CDR3 sequence (DNA): TGTGCCAGCAGCTTAAGTCTTGGACAGCAGCGCCGTAGCAATCAGCCCCAGCATTTT. Combining the CDR3 with reference TRBV7-6 and TRBJ1-5 gives the whole variable domain GAGVSQSPRYKVTKRGQDVALRCDPISGHVSLYWYRQALGQGPEFLTYFNYEAQQDKSGLPNDRFSAERPEGSISTLTIQRTEQRDSAMYRCASSLSLGQQRRSNQPQHFGDGTRLSIL.